This TCR beta chain emerged from a study of OX40 agonist ivuxolimab in advanced cancers. The overall study: At doses from 0.01 to 10 mg/kg, patients were given intravenous ivuxolimab every 2 weeks. General study findings and limits: Relative to CD4+ cells, CD8+ T cells on average had more expanded clones.

TCRdb keeps only in-frame clones here, not all; method: immunoSEQ multiplex PCR. Of tens of thousands of clones listed, 70% to 80% are singletons. This CDR3 spans 13 amino acids. The V gene's germline CDR1 is GTSNPN and CDR2 SVGIG (reference sequence). Between the trimmed V and J ends, which lost 2 bases and 1 base, there was a span of 9 bases. Details on this clone: What it recognizes is unknown.

Sequenced material: CD4+ or CD8+ T cells sorted from blood, taken in a trial of the OX40 agonist ivuxolimab. The chain couples TRBV30 to TRBJ2-7, with D hard to call. The clonotype comes from an adult with an advanced solid tumor such as melanoma, head and neck, liver or kidney cancer. CDR3 sequence: CAWSHGNSYEQYF. In nucleotides, the CDR3 is TGTGCCTGGAGTCACGGCAATTCCTACGAGCAGTACTTC. Looking up the rest from reference TRBV30 and TRBJ2-7 gives the full variable domain: SQTIHQWPATLVQPVGSPLSLECTVEGTSNPNLYWYRQAAGRGLQLLFYSVGIGQISSEVPQNLSASRPQDRQFILSSKKLLLSDSGFYLCAWSHGNSYEQYFGPGTRLTVT.